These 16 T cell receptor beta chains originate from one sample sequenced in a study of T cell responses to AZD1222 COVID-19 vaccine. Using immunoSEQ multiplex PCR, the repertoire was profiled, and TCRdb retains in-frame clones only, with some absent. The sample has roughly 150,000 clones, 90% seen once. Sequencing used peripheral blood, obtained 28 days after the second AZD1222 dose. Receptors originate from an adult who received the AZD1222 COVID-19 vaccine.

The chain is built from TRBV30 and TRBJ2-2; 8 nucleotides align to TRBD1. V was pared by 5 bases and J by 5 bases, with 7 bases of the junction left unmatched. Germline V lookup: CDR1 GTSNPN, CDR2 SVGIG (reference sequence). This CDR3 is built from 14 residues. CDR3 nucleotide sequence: TGTGCCTGGCGGACAGGGCCTTGGACCGGGGAGCTGTTTTTT. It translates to CAWRTGPWTGELFF.

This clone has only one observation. This CDR3 reads CASSLRGRNEKLFF. CDR3 coding DNA: TGTGCCAGCAGCTTGAGGGGGCGGAATGAAAAACTGTTTTTT. This chain links TRBV5-6 with TRBJ1-4; 7 nucleotides agree with TRBD1. V was pared by 1 base and J by 5 bases, with 2 bases of the junction left unmatched. From germline, CDR1 is SGHDT and CDR2 YYEEEE. The CDR3 extends over 14 amino acids.

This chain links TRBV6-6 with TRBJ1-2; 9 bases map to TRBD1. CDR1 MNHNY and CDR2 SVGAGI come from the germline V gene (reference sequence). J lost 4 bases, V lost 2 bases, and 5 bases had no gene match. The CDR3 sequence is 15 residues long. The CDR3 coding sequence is TGTGCCAGCAGTTACGATTCGGGACAGGGCTATGGCTACACCTTC. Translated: CASSYDSGQGYGYTF.

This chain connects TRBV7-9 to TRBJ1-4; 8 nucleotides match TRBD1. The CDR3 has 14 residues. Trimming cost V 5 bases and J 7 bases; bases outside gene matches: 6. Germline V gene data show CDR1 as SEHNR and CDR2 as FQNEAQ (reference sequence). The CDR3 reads CASSPRTGREKLFF. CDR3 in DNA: TGTGCCAGCAGCCCCAGGACAGGGCGTGAAAAACTGTTTTTT.

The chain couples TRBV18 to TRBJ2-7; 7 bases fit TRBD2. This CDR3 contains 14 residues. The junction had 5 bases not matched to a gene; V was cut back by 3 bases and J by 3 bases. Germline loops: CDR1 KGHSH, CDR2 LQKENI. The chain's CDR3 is CASSPSGGDYEQYF. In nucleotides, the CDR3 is TGTGCCAGCTCACCCAGTGGGGGGGACTACGAGCAGTACTTC.

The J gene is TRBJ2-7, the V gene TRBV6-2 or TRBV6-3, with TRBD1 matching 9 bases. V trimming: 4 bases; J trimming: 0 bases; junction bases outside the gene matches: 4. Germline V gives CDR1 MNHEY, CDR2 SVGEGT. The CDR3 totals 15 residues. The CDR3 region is CASSSGQGLSYEQYF. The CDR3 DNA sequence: TGTGCCAGCAGTTCGGGACAGGGTCTCTCCTACGAGCAGTACTTC.

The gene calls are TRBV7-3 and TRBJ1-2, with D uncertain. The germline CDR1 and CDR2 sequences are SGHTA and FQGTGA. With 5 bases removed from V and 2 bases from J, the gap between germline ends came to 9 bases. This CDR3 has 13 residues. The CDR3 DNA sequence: TGTGCCAGCAGCCCGGGCCAAAACTATGGCTACACCTTC. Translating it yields CASSPGQNYGYTF. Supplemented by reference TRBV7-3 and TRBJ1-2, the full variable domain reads GAGVSQTPSNKVTEKGKYVELRCDPISGHTALYWYRQSLGQGPEFLIYFQGTGAADDSGLPNDRFFAVRPEGSVSTLKIQRTERGDSAVYLCASSPGQNYGYTFGSGTRLTVV.

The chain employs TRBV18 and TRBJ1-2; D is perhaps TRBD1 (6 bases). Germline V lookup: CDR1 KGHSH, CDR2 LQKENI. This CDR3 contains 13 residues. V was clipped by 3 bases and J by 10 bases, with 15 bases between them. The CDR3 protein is CASSPHRDMAYTF. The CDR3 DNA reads TGTGCCAGCTCACCTCATCGGGACATGGCCTACACCTTC.

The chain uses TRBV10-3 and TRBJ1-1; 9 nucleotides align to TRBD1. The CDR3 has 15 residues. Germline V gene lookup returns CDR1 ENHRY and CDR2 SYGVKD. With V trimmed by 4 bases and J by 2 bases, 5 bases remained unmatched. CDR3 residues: CAISAQGALNTEAFF. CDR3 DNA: TGTGCCATCAGTGCACAGGGGGCGCTTAACACTGAAGCTTTCTTT.

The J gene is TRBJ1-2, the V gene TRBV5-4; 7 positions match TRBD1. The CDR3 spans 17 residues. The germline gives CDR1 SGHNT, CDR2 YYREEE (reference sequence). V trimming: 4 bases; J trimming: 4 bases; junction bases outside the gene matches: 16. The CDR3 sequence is CASSTRQGGAGSYGYTF. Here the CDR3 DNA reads TGTGCCAGCAGCACTCGACAGGGAGGTGCCGGTTCCTATGGCTACACCTTC. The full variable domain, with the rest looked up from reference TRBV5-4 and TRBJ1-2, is ETGVTQSPTHLIKTRGQQVTLRCSSQSGHNTVSWYQQALGQGPQFIFQYYREEENGRGNFPPRFSGLQFPNYSSELNVNALELDDSALYLCASSTRQGGAGSYGYTFGSGTRLTVV.

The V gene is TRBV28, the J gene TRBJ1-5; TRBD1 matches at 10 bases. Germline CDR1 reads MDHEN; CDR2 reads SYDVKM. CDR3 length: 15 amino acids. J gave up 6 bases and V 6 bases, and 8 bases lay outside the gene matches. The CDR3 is CASRAGDRGFQPQHF. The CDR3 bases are TGTGCCAGCAGGGCCGGGGACAGGGGTTTTCAGCCCCAGCATTTT. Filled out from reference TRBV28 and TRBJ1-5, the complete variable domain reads DVKVTQSSRYLVKRTGEKVFLECVQDMDHENMFWYRQDPGLGLRLIYFSYDVKMKEKGDIPEGYSVSREKKERFSLILESASTNQTSMYLCASRAGDRGFQPQHFGDGTRLSIL.

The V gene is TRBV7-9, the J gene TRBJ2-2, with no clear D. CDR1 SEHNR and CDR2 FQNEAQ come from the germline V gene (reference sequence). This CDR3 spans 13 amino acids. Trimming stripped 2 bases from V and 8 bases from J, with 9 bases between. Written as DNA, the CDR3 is TGTGCCAGCAGCTTATGGCTAGAGGGGGAGCTGTTTTTT. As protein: CASSLWLEGELFF.

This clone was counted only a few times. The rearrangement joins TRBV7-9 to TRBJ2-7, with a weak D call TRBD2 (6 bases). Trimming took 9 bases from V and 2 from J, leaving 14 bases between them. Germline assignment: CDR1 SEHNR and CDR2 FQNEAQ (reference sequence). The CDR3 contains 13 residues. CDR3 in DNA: TGTGCCAGTAAGGACGGGAGAACCTACGAGCAGTACTTC. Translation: CASKDGRTYEQYF.

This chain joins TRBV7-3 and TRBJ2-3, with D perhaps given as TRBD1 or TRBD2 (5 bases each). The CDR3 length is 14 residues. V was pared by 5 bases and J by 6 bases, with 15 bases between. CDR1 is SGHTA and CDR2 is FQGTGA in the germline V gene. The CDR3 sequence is CASSVRGETDTQYF. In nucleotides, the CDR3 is TGTGCCAGCAGCGTAAGGGGAGAAACGGATACGCAGTATTTT.

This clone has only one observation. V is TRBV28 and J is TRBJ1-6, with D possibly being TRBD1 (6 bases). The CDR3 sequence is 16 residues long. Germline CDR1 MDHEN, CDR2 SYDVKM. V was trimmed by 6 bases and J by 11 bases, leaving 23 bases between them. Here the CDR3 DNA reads TGTGCCAGCAGCCAAGCTTACCCCCCGGAGGGGGCACCCCTCCACTTT. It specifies CASSQAYPPEGAPLHF.

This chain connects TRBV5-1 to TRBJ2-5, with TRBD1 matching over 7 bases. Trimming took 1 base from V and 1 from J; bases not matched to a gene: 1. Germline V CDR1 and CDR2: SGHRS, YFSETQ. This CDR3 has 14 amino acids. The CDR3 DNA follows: TGCGCCAGCAGCTTGACAGGGGTCCAAGAGACCCAGTACTTC. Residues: CASSLTGVQETQYF.